This T cell receptor beta chain was recovered during a study of blood T cell repertoires in COVID-19. Overall study: There were acute and convalescent COVID-19 samples, and they came from the United States, Italy and Spain.

The J segment lost 2 bases and the V segment lost 6 bases, leaving 2 bases of the junction unmatched. Germline loops: CDR1 MNHEY, CDR2 SMNVEV (reference sequence). The CDR3 consists of 13 residues. This clone was seen a single time. Assay: immunoSEQ multiplex PCR; the TCRdb copy retains only in-frame clones and omits some. Altogether 100,000 to 150,000 clones are present, 80% to 90% being singletons, with the ten largest covering 18%. The sequence derives from a man in his fifties or sixties with active or convalescent COVID-19. V is TRBV27 and J is TRBJ2-5; 8 nucleotides match TRBD1. The sequencing input was peripheral blood. CDR3 region: CASRDRDQETQYF. The CDR3, as DNA: TGTGCCAGCAGGGACAGGGATCAAGAGACCCAGTACTTC.